These 24 T cell receptor beta chains share one sample of origin, sequenced in a study of post-analysis software for immune sequencing data. The study, taken as a whole, reports: When patients were compared with controls, about five TRBV segments were more frequent, TRBV5-6, TRBV5-1 and TRBV20-1 among them.

Unique-molecular-identifier-tagged TCR beta cDNA libraries were used. From the PCR reads, TCRdb called clonotypes with MiXCR, one entry per CDR3 protein. The sample records roughly 410,000 distinct CDR3 sequences, roughly 36% being singletons. Antigens of these TCRs are unknown. Sequencing was carried out using blood. The source is a girl aged 5-17 years with multiple sclerosis.

This clonotype was counted only a few times. The chain couples TRBV12-3 or TRBV12-4 to TRBJ1-2; 8 bases are a match to TRBD1. V dropped 6 bases and J dropped 8; count of bases not matched to a gene: 17. This CDR3 contains 16 residues. In nucleotides, the CDR3 is TGTGCCAGCAGCGATACGGACAGGGAAGGATGGGACGGCTACACCTTC. It encodes CASSDTDREGWDGYTF.

This clonotype was detected a few times. The gene calls are TRBV7-2 and TRBJ2-3, with D maybe TRBD1 (5 bases). CDR1 is SGHTA, CDR2 FQGNSA, per germline. Trimming left V 7 bases short and J 0 bases short, with 17 bases between. The CDR3 contains 16 residues. CDR3: CASNLWGLLSTDTQYF. The CDR3 nucleotides are TGTGCCAGCAACCTATGGGGCCTACTTAGCACAGATACGCAGTATTTT.

The J gene is TRBJ1-4, the V gene TRBV4-1; D is uncertain. V shed 4 bases and J shed 7 bases, with 10 bases lying between them. The CDR3 runs 13 residues. Germline CDR1 and CDR2: MGHRA and YSYEKL. The CDR3 protein is CASSLLLGEKLFF. In nucleotides, the CDR3 is TGCGCCAGCAGCCTACTATTAGGTGAAAAACTGTTTTTT.

This chain connects TRBV20-1 to TRBJ2-5; D not certain. Deletions cut 3 bases from V and 2 bases from J, with 19 bases between. The germline gives CDR1 DFQATT, CDR2 SNEGSKA (reference sequence). CDR3 length equals 16 residues. The CDR3 is CSASPNSASLQETQYF. The DNA for the CDR3 is TGCAGTGCTAGTCCCAATTCAGCATCCCTTCAAGAGACCCAGTACTTC.

This clonotype has a handful of counts. This chain uses TRBV6-1 with TRBJ2-3, with 13 bases fitting TRBD2. Trimming at V came to 6 bases and at J to 7 bases, leaving 7 bases not matched to a gene. The germline gives CDR1 MNHNS, CDR2 SASEGT. This CDR3 comprises 15 residues. The CDR3 DNA reads as TGTGCCAGCAGCGGAGGACTAGCGGGGGCAAATACGCAGTATTTT. Amino acids: CASSGGLAGANTQYF.

This clonotype has ten or more counts. This chain joins TRBV5-1 and TRBJ2-5; D tentatively fits TRBD1 or TRBD2 (5 bases each). The V and J ends lost 3 bases and 11 bases respectively, with 20 bases between them. This CDR3 region has 14 residues. Germline V gives CDR1 SGHRS, CDR2 YFSETQ. In DNA form, the CDR3 reads TGCGCCAGCAGCTGGGCAGGGACCGATGGGGAGCAGTACTTC. This gives the protein CASSWAGTDGEQYF.

This chain links TRBV7-9 with TRBJ2-1; unclear D gene. V was clipped by 8 bases and J by 5 bases, with 13 bases between them. The germline gives CDR1 SEHNR, CDR2 FQNEAQ (reference sequence). The CDR3 is made up of 13 amino acids. CDR3 sequence reads: CASADRVHNEQFF. The CDR3 DNA reads as TGTGCCAGCGCGGATCGGGTACACAATGAGCAGTTCTTC.

This clonotype was seen many times. A junction boundary mismatches the germline segment, possibly from a read error. The gene calls are TRBV7-2 and TRBJ2-3, with a possible D match to TRBD1 (7 bases). CDR3 length: 14 residues. Germline V gene lookup returns CDR1 SGHTA and CDR2 FQGNSA. The CDR3 sequence: CASSLGGGADTQYF. The CDR3 bases are TGTGCCAGCAGTTTAGGAGGGGGCGCAGATACGCAGTATTTT.

V gene TRBV5-1 combines with J gene TRBJ1-2; 8 nucleotides agree with TRBD1. Germline V gene data show CDR1 as SGHRS and CDR2 as YFSETQ. This CDR3 has 15 residues. V lost 0 bases, J lost 2 bases, and 3 bases stayed unmatched. DNA of the CDR3: TGCGCCAGCAGCTTGGAAGCAGGGGGCAACTATGGCTACACCTTC. It translates to CASSLEAGGNYGYTF. The whole variable domain, remainder taken from reference TRBV5-1 and TRBJ1-2, is KAGVTQTPRYLIKTRGQQVTLSCSPISGHRSVSWYQQTPGQGLQFLFEYFSETQRNKGNFPGRFSGRQFSNSRSEMNVSTLELGDSALYLCASSLEAGGNYGYTFGSGTRLTVV.

This clonotype occurred a few times. V and J are TRBV18 and TRBJ2-1; D is unresolved. This CDR3 contains 11 residues. With 1 base removed from V and 8 bases from J, the gap between germline ends came to 3 bases. Germline lookup yields CDR1 KGHSH and CDR2 LQKENI. CDR3 nucleotides: TGTGCCAGCTCACCACTCGATGAGCAGTTCTTC. Translation gives CASSPLDEQFF.

This clonotype was counted only a few times. The genes are TRBV12-3 or TRBV12-4 and TRBJ1-1; no clear D gene. The CDR3 is 14 residues long. Trimming left V 5 bases short and J 4 bases short, with 14 bases between. The CDR3 is CASSTRVVITEAFF. CDR3 nucleotide sequence: TGTGCCAGCAGTACTAGAGTGGTGATCACTGAAGCTTTCTTT.

This clonotype was found a few times. Written as DNA, the CDR3 is TGTGCCACCAGCAGAGGAGGGGGCGCGCACAATGAGCAGTTCTTC. Its protein is CATSRGGGAHNEQFF. The chain carries TRBV15 and TRBJ2-1; 7 positions match TRBD1. V shed 1 base and J 5 bases; nucleotides not matched to a gene: 5. Germline assignment: CDR1 LNHNV and CDR2 YYDKDF (reference sequence). This CDR3 is built from 15 residues.

This rearrangement joins TRBV5-1 to TRBJ1-1, with D tentatively TRBD1 (6 bases). Per germline, CDR1 SGHRS and CDR2 YFSETQ. The CDR3 totals 15 residues. Deletions cut 1 base from V and 1 base from J, with 11 bases between. In DNA, the CDR3 is TGCGCCAGCAGCTTGCAGGGGTCAACGAACACTGAAGCTTTCTTT. Translating gives CASSLQGSTNTEAFF.

The rearrangement uses TRBV5-5 and TRBJ1-1, with a possible D match to TRBD1 (5 bases). CDR1 SGHKS and CDR2 YYEKEE come from the germline V gene (reference sequence). The CDR3 is 13 residues long. Trimming stripped 2 bases from V and 7 bases from J, with 12 bases between. The CDR3 spells CASSFPGPSEAFF. The CDR3 DNA reads as TGTGCCAGCAGCTTTCCGGGGCCCAGTGAAGCTTTCTTT. Full variable domain (outside the CDR3, taken from reference TRBV5-5 and TRBJ1-1): DAGVTQSPTHLIKTRGQQVTLRCSPISGHKSVSWYQQVLGQGPQFIFQYYEKEERGRGNFPDRFSARQFPNYSSELNVNALLLGDSALYLCASSFPGPSEAFFGQGTRLTVV.

The rearrangement joins TRBV5-5 to TRBJ1-2; the D is unclear. Trimming stripped 0 bases from V and 8 bases from J, with 29 bases between. CDR1 SGHKS and CDR2 YYEKEE come from the germline V gene (reference sequence). CDR3 length: 19 amino acids. The CDR3 loop reads CASSLGKILRPAGSYGYTF. CDR3 nucleotide sequence: TGTGCCAGCAGCTTGGGGAAAATATTACGCCCGGCGGGGAGCTACGGCTACACCTTC.

This clonotype was found once. This chain uses TRBV5-1 with TRBJ1-6; D unclear. This CDR3 is built from 13 residues. CDR1 is SGHRS and CDR2 is YFSETQ in the germline V gene. V lost 0 bases to trimming and J lost 8 bases, with 6 bases between them. CDR3 loop: CASSLAIYSPLHF. For the CDR3, the DNA is TGCGCCAGCAGCTTGGCCATCTATTCACCCCTCCACTTT.

The rearrangement uses TRBV6-1 and TRBJ2-2; D not resolved. Germline V gene lookup returns CDR1 MNHNS and CDR2 SASEGT. Trimming took 4 bases from V and 0 from J, leaving 15 bases between them. The CDR3 runs to 17 residues. CDR3 residues: CASSVQRGSSNTGELFF. In nucleotides, the CDR3 is TGTGCCAGCAGTGTCCAGCGCGGCTCTTCGAACACCGGGGAGCTGTTTTTT.

There are a few counts of this clonotype. The V gene is TRBV5-1, the J gene TRBJ2-1; 8 bases map to TRBD2. The CDR3 is 15 amino acids. After removal of 4 bases from V and 7 bases from J, the junction contained 10 bases not matched to a gene. The germline CDR1 and CDR2 sequences are SGHRS and YFSETQ. The CDR3 region has the DNA TGCGCCAGCAGCCCGGAGGGACTAGGATTGAATGAGCAGTTCTTC. This sequence encodes CASSPEGLGLNEQFF.

This clonotype was counted a few times. This chain connects TRBV5-1 to TRBJ1-4; TRBD1 is a possible D gene (6 bases). The germline V and J ends were trimmed by 2 bases and 7 bases, with 15 bases remaining between them. The germline CDR1 and CDR2 sequences are SGHRS and YFSETQ. The CDR3 contains 15 residues. The CDR3 protein is CASSFGAGVIEKLFF. In DNA, the CDR3 is TGCGCCAGCAGCTTTGGGGCAGGGGTCATTGAAAAACTGTTTTTT.

This chain connects TRBV4-2 to TRBJ2-7; D possibly matches TRBD1 or TRBD2 (7 bases each). Trimming removed 0 bases from V and 2 bases from J, with 23 bases in between. Looked up from germline, CDR1 is LGHNA and CDR2 is YNFKEQ. The CDR3 length is 19 residues. The CDR3, as DNA: TGTGCCAGCAGCCAAGACCCCTTTGGGGAGGGGGCTTCAGCCTACGAGCAGTACTTC. It translates to CASSQDPFGEGASAYEQYF.

A few counts support this clonotype. This chain links TRBV6-1 with TRBJ1-2; TRBD1 aligns across 7 bases. This CDR3 has 13 amino acids. Germline loops: CDR1 MNHNS, CDR2 SASEGT. V was pared by 5 bases and J by 5 bases, with 5 bases of the junction left unmatched. The CDR3 loop reads CASSLGQRYGYTF. The DNA for the CDR3 is TGTGCCAGCAGTCTGGGACAGCGTTATGGCTACACCTTC.

The chain has TRBV28 and TRBJ1-2; TRBD1 might be the D (5 bases). Between the trimmed V and J ends, which lost 6 bases and 0 bases, there was a span of 8 bases. The V gene's germline CDR1 is MDHEN and CDR2 SYDVKM. The CDR3 spans 13 residues. For the CDR3, the DNA is TGTGCCAGCAGCCCGGGGGCTAACTATGGCTACACCTTC. This codes for CASSPGANYGYTF.

The chain combines TRBV5-1 with TRBJ2-3; D remains unclear. From germline, CDR1 is SGHRS and CDR2 YFSETQ. The CDR3 is 13 amino acids. Trimming took off 3 bases at V and 7 bases at J, with 12 bases between the two ends. The CDR3 bases are TGCGCCAGCAGCTCCGAAGGGCCCAATACGCAGTATTTT. Translating it yields CASSSEGPNTQYF.

This clonotype was counted a few times. The chain employs TRBV27 and TRBJ2-1; 10 bases line up with TRBD2. J gave up 7 bases and V 4 bases, and 7 bases lay outside the gene matches. Germline CDR1 and CDR2: MNHEY and SMNVEV (reference sequence). The CDR3 is 15 amino acids. The chain's CDR3 is CASSSILAGPNEQFF. DNA of the CDR3: TGTGCCAGCAGTTCTATACTAGCGGGGCCAAATGAGCAGTTCTTC.